This T cell receptor (beta chain) was retrieved from a study of blood T cell repertoires in COVID-19. Study-wide context: COVID-19 samples, acute and convalescent, were from the United States, Italy and Spain.

The method was immunoSEQ multiplex PCR; TCRdb's version includes in-frame clones alone and lacks a portion of them. This table has 95,000 to 100,000 clones, around 84% appearing once. Trimming removed 4 bases at V and 2 bases at J, with 11 bases between. The germline CDR1 and CDR2 sequences are SNHLY and FYNNEI. The CDR3 runs to 14 residues. Sequences were obtained from peripheral blood. The receptor's source is an older woman with active or convalescent COVID-19. The chain uses TRBV2 and TRBJ1-2, with D perhaps matching TRBD1 (6 bases). As DNA, the CDR3 is TGTGCCAGCAGTGGGCAGGGGATAAACTATGGCTACACCTTC. Residues: CASSGQGINYGYTF.